Presented here are 25 T cell receptor beta chains from one specimen sequenced in a study of T-cell reconstitution after alpha-beta-depleted transplantation in children. Unique molecular identifiers were incorporated during preparation of the TCRbeta library. TCRdb reanalysed the PCR reads using MiXCR and keeps one entry per CDR3 protein. The sample records about 830,000 distinct CDR3 sequences, less than 20% being singletons. The sequenced sample was PBMCs, mostly from graft donor cells, obtained 360 days after TCRalphabeta/CD19-depleted stem cell transplant. Source of these receptors: a male patient under 18 who had a stem cell transplant for acute lymphoblastic leukemia, so the T cells may come from the graft donor.

The V and J genes are TRBV7-6 and TRBJ2-1; 11 bases are a match to TRBD2. This CDR3 spans 17 amino acids. The germline V gene encodes CDR1 SGHVS and CDR2 FNYEAQ. Trimming removed 2 bases from V and 3 bases from J; junction bases left unmatched: 6. CDR3 residues: CASSLLGLAGRYNEQFF. As DNA, the CDR3 is TGTGCCAGCAGCTTACTCGGACTAGCGGGCCGCTACAATGAGCAGTTCTTC.

This clonotype was found a few times. The chain has TRBV2 and TRBJ2-7; TRBD1 or TRBD2 may be the D gene (5 bases each). Trimming took 7 bases from V and 4 from J, leaving 14 bases between them. CDR3 size: 13 residues. Germline CDR1 is SNHLY and CDR2 is FYNNEI. CDR3 coding DNA: TGTGCCAGCATCGGGGACGGGTTGTACGAGCAGTACTTC. Its protein is CASIGDGLYEQYF.

This clonotype was seen more than once but under ten times. The chain uses TRBV18 and TRBJ1-3, with D hard to call. The germline CDR1 and CDR2 sequences are KGHSH and LQKENI. This CDR3 region has 18 residues. Trimming took off 1 base at V and 0 bases at J, with 16 bases between the two ends. CDR3: CASSPRVEFLSSGNTIYF. Written as DNA, the CDR3 is TGTGCCAGCTCACCACGTGTCGAATTTTTGAGCTCTGGAAACACCATATATTTT.

This clonotype has a count of ten or more. The V gene is TRBV27, the J gene TRBJ2-7; D is unresolved. There are 15 residues in the CDR3. Trimming removed 5 bases from V and 0 bases from J, with 14 bases in between. Germline CDR1 reads MNHEY; CDR2 reads SMNVEV (reference sequence). The CDR3 here is CASSPRQVSSYEQYF. The CDR3 coding sequence is TGTGCCAGCAGTCCTAGACAAGTTTCCTCCTACGAGCAGTACTTC.

This clonotype has more than one count but fewer than ten. The rearrangement joins TRBV7-6 to TRBJ2-1, with 12 bases lining up with TRBD2. The CDR3 contains 18 residues. From germline, CDR1 is SGHVS and CDR2 FNYEAQ. Trimming removed 0 bases from V and 1 base from J; junction bases left unmatched: 4. CDR3 in amino acids: CASSLAALAGGSYNEQFF. CDR3 nucleotide sequence: TGTGCCAGCAGCTTAGCCGCCCTAGCGGGAGGGTCCTACAATGAGCAGTTCTTC.

The V gene is TRBV5-1, the J gene TRBJ2-7, with 7 bases aligning to TRBD2. This CDR3 region has 14 residues. Germline CDR1 SGHRS, CDR2 YFSETQ. J was trimmed by 4 bases and V by 1 base; bases with no gene match: 5. CDR3 in DNA: TGCGCCAGCAGCTTGAGGGGAGGGTGGTACGAGCAGTACTTC. This encodes CASSLRGGWYEQYF.

The genes are TRBV19 and TRBJ1-1, with no clear D. The CDR3 consists of 14 residues. Germline V gene sequence: CDR1 LNHDA, CDR2 SQIVND (reference sequence). Trimming pared 3 bases from V and 4 bases from J, leaving 12 bases between. The chain's CDR3 is CASSMGITFTEAFF. In nucleotides, the CDR3 is TGTGCCAGTAGTATGGGCATAACCTTCACTGAAGCTTTCTTT.

This clonotype was found a few times. The chain joins TRBV12-3 or TRBV12-4 to TRBJ1-5, with D possibly being TRBD1 (5 bases). This CDR3 contains 15 residues. V lost 4 bases and J 3 bases, leaving 13 bases between the germline ends. The CDR3 sequence: CASSSGGSTNQPQHF. In nucleotides, the CDR3 is TGTGCCAGCAGTTCGGGGGGGTCTACCAATCAGCCCCAGCATTTT.

The V gene is TRBV10-3, the J gene TRBJ1-1, with a possible D match to TRBD1 (5 bases). Germline V gene data show CDR1 as ENHRY and CDR2 as SYGVKD. The CDR3 length is 12 residues. Trimming pared 5 bases from V and 5 bases from J, leaving 9 bases between. Here the CDR3 reads CAISPGPTEAFF. In DNA form, the CDR3 reads TGTGCCATCAGTCCGGGACCGACTGAAGCTTTCTTT.

The V and J genes are TRBV7-2 and TRBJ2-1; D not resolved. Germline-derived CDR1 and CDR2 are SGHTA and FQGNSA. V dropped 3 bases and J dropped 7 bases, with 13 bases sitting between them. The length of the CDR3 is 14 residues. CDR3 sequence reads: CASSFMIERNEQFF. CDR3 in DNA: TGTGCCAGCAGCTTCATGATAGAACGAAATGAGCAGTTCTTC. Complete variable domain (other parts from reference TRBV7-2 and TRBJ2-1): GAGVSQSPSNKVTEKGKDVELRCDPISGHTALYWYRQSLGQGLEFLIYFQGNSAPDKSGLPSDRFSAERTGGSVSTLTIQRTQQEDSAVYLCASSFMIERNEQFFGPGTRLTVL.

The J gene is TRBJ1-4, the V gene TRBV7-3, with 8 positions matching TRBD1. The CDR3 contains 15 residues. The V gene end was trimmed by 5 bases and the J gene end by 7 bases; junction bases not matched to a gene: 9. Germline lookup yields CDR1 SGHTA and CDR2 FQGTGA. The CDR3 here is CASSLTGARGEKLFF. Written as DNA, the CDR3 is TGTGCCAGCAGCCTGACAGGGGCTCGGGGTGAAAAACTGTTTTTT.

The rearrangement joins TRBV20-1 to TRBJ2-2; no reliable D call. The CDR3 runs to 15 residues. Germline CDR1 reads DFQATT; CDR2 reads SNEGSKA (reference sequence). Trimming shortened V by 0 bases and J by 1 base, and 9 bases separated the two germline ends. CDR3 coding DNA: TGCAGTGCTAGAGATGGGAAGTTGAACACCGGGGAGCTGTTTTTT. It specifies CSARDGKLNTGELFF.

This chain joins TRBV11-2 and TRBJ2-1; D might be TRBD2 (5 bases). The CDR3 is 20 residues long. V lost 2 bases to trimming and J lost 1 base, with 24 bases between them. Per the germline V gene, CDR1 is SGHAT and CDR2 is FQNNGV. CDR3 sequence (DNA): TGTGCCAGCAGCTTATATACCGGGATTTTGCTCGGAGGTTCCTACAATGAGCAGTTCTTC. The encoded protein is CASSLYTGILLGGSYNEQFF.

This clonotype turned up a few times. The chain is built from TRBV27 and TRBJ2-6, with D possibly matching TRBD2 (5 bases). CDR1 is MNHEY and CDR2 is SMNVEV in the germline V gene (reference sequence). V lost 3 bases to trimming and J lost 4 bases, with 19 bases between them. This CDR3 contains 18 residues. The DNA for the CDR3 is TGTGCCAGCAGTTTCGGGGTGGTCTCCCTGAGAGGGGCCAACGTCCTGACTTTC. Its translation: CASSFGVVSLRGANVLTF. Full variable domain (outside the CDR3, taken from reference TRBV27 and TRBJ2-6): EAQVTQNPRYLITVTGKKLTVTCSQNMNHEYMSWYRQDPGLGLRQIYYSMNVEVTDKGDVPEGYKVSRKEKRNFPLILESPSPNQTSLYFCASSFGVVSLRGANVLTFGAGSRLTVL.

This clonotype was observed a handful of times. This chain connects TRBV12-3 or TRBV12-4 to TRBJ1-2; 7 nucleotides align to TRBD1. This CDR3 has 13 amino acids. V lost 6 bases, J lost 6 bases, and 7 bases stayed unmatched. As DNA, the CDR3 is TGTGCCAGCAGAAAACAGGGGTTTAATGGCTACACCTTC. This encodes CASRKQGFNGYTF.

This clonotype was seen many times. The rearrangement uses TRBV29-1 and TRBJ2-3; 10 bases are a match to TRBD1. CDR3 length: 14 amino acids. Germline V CDR1 and CDR2: SQVTM, ANQGSEA. Unmatched junction bases numbered 7, after V lost 6 bases and J lost 4 bases. The CDR3 region is CSVMGQGSSDTQYF. The CDR3 DNA reads TGCAGCGTCATGGGACAGGGGTCTTCAGATACGCAGTATTTT.

This clonotype has just a few counts. The chain combines TRBV7-9 with TRBJ2-2, with D unclear. This CDR3 spans 17 amino acids. CDR1 is SEHNR and CDR2 is FQNEAQ in the germline V gene (reference sequence). Trimming stripped 5 bases from V and 0 bases from J, with 16 bases between. The CDR3 DNA reads TGTGCCAGCAGCCCCAGAGGCAGGTCTACGAACACCGGGGAGCTGTTTTTT. Protein sequence: CASSPRGRSTNTGELFF. The full variable domain, with the rest looked up from reference TRBV7-9 and TRBJ2-2, is DTGVSQNPRHKITKRGQNVTFRCDPISEHNRLYWYRQTLGQGPEFLTYFQNEAQLEKSRLLSDRFSAERPKGSFSTLEIQRTEQGDSAMYLCASSPRGRSTNTGELFFGEGSRLTVL.

This clonotype was counted between two and nine times. V and J are TRBV7-9 and TRBJ1-6; unclear D gene. The CDR3 contains 16 residues. The germline CDR1 and CDR2 sequences are SEHNR and FQNEAQ (reference sequence). Trimming removed 1 base at V and 7 bases at J, with 14 bases between. The CDR3 loop is CASSLESGRGNSPLHF. CDR3 nucleotide sequence: TGTGCCAGCAGCTTAGAATCCGGACGCGGGAATTCACCCCTCCACTTT.

V and J are TRBV5-6 and TRBJ2-2; unclear D gene. The CDR3 totals 12 residues. The V end lost 1 base, the J end lost 11 bases, and 9 bases lay between the germline ends. Per germline, CDR1 SGHDT and CDR2 YYEEEE. CDR3 loop: CASSLILSELFF. The CDR3, as DNA: TGTGCCAGCAGCTTGATCCTATCCGAGCTGTTTTTT.

V is TRBV12-3 or TRBV12-4 and J is TRBJ2-7, with D perhaps TRBD2 (5 bases). The length of the CDR3 is 15 residues. Trimming cost V 5 bases and J 4 bases, with 18 bases left between them. The CDR3 bases are TGTGCCAGCAGTACCCTTGGGCCAGGAGGTTACGAGCAGTACTTC. Protein: CASSTLGPGGYEQYF.

The chain recombines TRBV27 with TRBJ2-7; a possible D gene is TRBD1 (6 bases). V lost 0 bases to trimming and J lost 5 bases, with 14 bases between them. The CDR3 is 15 amino acids. CDR1 and CDR2 (germline): MNHEY, SMNVEV (reference sequence). CDR3 nucleotide sequence: TGTGCCAGCAGTTTATCTAGCTGGACAGCGAACGAGCAGTACTTC. This sequence encodes CASSLSSWTANEQYF.

In DNA, the CDR3 is TGCAGCGTTAACCCTACAGGGGGTGACACTGAAGCTTTCTTT. Translated: CSVNPTGGDTEAFF. V and J are TRBV29-1 and TRBJ1-1; TRBD1 agrees at 8 bases. From germline, CDR1 is SQVTM and CDR2 ANQGSEA. V dropped 5 bases and J dropped 3; count of bases not matched to a gene: 8. The CDR3 is 14 amino acids. The variable domain in full, completed from reference TRBV29-1 and TRBJ1-1, reads SAVISQKPSRDICQRGTSLTIQCQVDSQVTMMFWYRQQPGQSLTLIATANQGSEATYESGFVIDKFPISRPNLTFSTLTVSNMSPEDSSIYLCSVNPTGGDTEAFFGQGTRLTVV.

This clonotype turned up a few times. The chain uses TRBV15 and TRBJ2-7; 9 bases agree with TRBD1. Germline CDR1 is LNHNV and CDR2 is YYDKDF (reference sequence). With V trimmed by 1 base and J by 5 bases, 6 bases remained unmatched. The CDR3 consists of 15 residues. The DNA for the CDR3 is TGTGCCACCAGCAGAGTCCGGACAGGGGTAGACGAGCAGTACTTC. The encoded protein is CATSRVRTGVDEQYF.

The chain joins TRBV4-1 to TRBJ2-5, with D perhaps TRBD2 (5 bases). V shed 6 bases and J shed 5 bases, with 13 bases lying between them. The CDR3 consists of 13 residues. The germline gives CDR1 MGHRA, CDR2 YSYEKL. The CDR3 region is CASRPVGVETQYF. The CDR3 region has the DNA TGCGCCAGCAGACCCGTGGGAGTGGAGACCCAGTACTTC.

This chain connects TRBV5-1 to TRBJ2-7; 9 nucleotides agree with TRBD1. This CDR3 contains 18 residues. Germline CDR1 and CDR2: SGHRS and YFSETQ. The J segment lost 2 bases and the V segment lost 1 base, leaving 13 bases of the junction unmatched. This chain's CDR3 is CASSLLRKGQGLTYEQYF. The CDR3 DNA is TGCGCCAGCAGCTTGCTGAGGAAGGGACAGGGATTAACCTACGAGCAGTACTTC.